The 5 T cell receptor beta chains reported below all come from one sample, sequenced in a study of early T cells in non-severe SARS-CoV-2 infection. TCRdb passed the 5' RACE reads through MiXCR, listing each CDR3 protein once. The sample records about 67,000 distinct CDR3 sequences, 11% being singletons. What was sequenced was whole blood. Receptors originate from an adult who was a healthcare worker with PCR-confirmed SARS-CoV-2 infection or an uninfected control (not recorded which).

This clonotype was seen repeatedly, ten times or more. The chain employs TRBV2 and TRBJ2-2; 9 positions match TRBD2. This CDR3 contains 16 residues. Trimming cost V 2 bases and J 4 bases; bases outside gene matches: 5. CDR1 SNHLY and CDR2 FYNNEI come from the germline V gene. CDR3 loop: CASSELGGRATGELFF. The DNA of the CDR3 is TGTGCCAGCAGTGAACTCGGCGGGAGGGCCACCGGGGAGCTGTTTTTT. The entire variable domain, with the rest obtained from reference TRBV2 and TRBJ2-2, is as follows: EPEVTQTPSHQVTQMGQEVILRCVPISNHLYFYWYRQILGQKVEFLVSFYNNEISEKSEIFDDQFSVERPDGSNFTLKIRSTKLEDSAMYFCASSELGGRATGELFFGEGSRLTVL.

The V call is TRBV20-1, the J call TRBJ2-2; D ambiguous. The CDR3 has 14 amino acids. The V gene's germline CDR1 is DFQATT and CDR2 SNEGSKA (reference sequence). V was shortened by 0 bases and J by 0 bases, with 5 bases between the two germline ends. This chain's CDR3 is CSARDFANTGELFF. CDR3 DNA sequence: TGCAGTGCTAGAGATTTTGCGAACACCGGGGAGCTGTTTTTT.

This clonotype was observed at least ten times. The V and J genes are TRBV20-1 and TRBJ2-3, with D possibly TRBD2 on 5 matching bases. This CDR3 has 15 amino acids. Germline V CDR1 and CDR2: DFQATT, SNEGSKA (reference sequence). V lost 3 bases, J lost 1 base, and 14 bases lay in between. DNA for the CDR3: TGCAGTGCTAGGTCGCGGACTGGTGGCACAGATACGCAGTATTTT. Translation: CSARSRTGGTDTQYF.

V and J are TRBV12-3 or TRBV12-4 and TRBJ2-7, with D perhaps TRBD2 (6 bases). This CDR3 comprises 14 residues. The V gene lost 5 bases and the J gene lost 2 bases, with 13 bases spanning the gap. The CDR3 DNA reads TGTGCCAGCAGTACGGGACTCAGCGCCTACGAGCAGTACTTC. Amino acids: CASSTGLSAYEQYF.

The CDR3 protein is CAISGTSPNTGELFF. In nucleotides, the CDR3 is TGTGCCATCAGCGGGACTAGTCCTAACACCGGGGAGCTGTTTTTT. The chain links TRBV10-3 to TRBJ2-2; 8 nucleotides agree with TRBD2. Germline loops: CDR1 ENHRY, CDR2 SYGVKD. J lost 2 bases, V lost 6 bases, and 5 bases had no gene match. The CDR3 spans 15 residues.